The rows below give T cell receptor beta chains drawn from one sample of a study of T cell responses to AZD1222 COVID-19 vaccine. Assay: immunoSEQ multiplex PCR; the TCRdb copy retains only in-frame clones and omits some. Among more than 100,000 clones, approximately 90% were seen once, and the ten largest hold approximately 8.4%. Here the sequenced sample was peripheral blood, taken on day 0 of AZD1222 vaccination. These receptor sequences come from an adult in good health. Each CDR3 is given with its conserved first and last residue. D genes are given only for firm matches. Clone size, where shown, is once, few, many, or a class for clones that have expanded.

TRBV5-5	TRBJ1-6	.	.	TGTGCCAGCAGCTTGGGTACGGGCAGACGAAATTCACCCCTCCACTTT	CASSLGTGRRNSPLHF
TRBV5-4	TRBJ1-1	.	.	TGTGCCAGCAGCCCCGTCCTACAGAACACTGAAGCTTTCTTT	CASSPVLQNTEAFF
TRBV29-1	TRBJ2-3	.	.	TGCAGCGTCTCTCAGGGATCGGGGGCAGATACGCAGTATTTT	CSVSQGSGADTQYF
TRBV5-4	TRBJ2-3	.	TRBD2	TGTGCCAGCAGCTCTACCAGCGGGGGCGGGAGGCAGTATTTT	CASSSTSGGGRQYF
TRBV9	TRBJ2-5	.	.	TGTGCCAGCAGTGCAGGACCGTTGGAGACCCAGTACTTC	CASSAGPLETQYF
TRBV6-5	TRBJ1-2	.	.	TGTGCCAGCAGCCAGGGGCCCGCATATGGCTACACCTTC	CASSQGPAYGYTF
TRBV5-4	TRBJ2-3	.	TRBD2	TGTGCCAGCAGCTTGGTTCGGCTAGCGGGGGGGCACACAGATACGCAGTATTTT	CASSLVRLAGGHTDTQYF
TRBV7-3	TRBJ2-3	.	TRBD2	TGTGCCAGCAGCTTAAGAGGTCAGCGGGGGGTCAGCACAGATACGCAGTATTTT	CASSLRGQRGVSTDTQYF
TRBV7-3	TRBJ2-2	.	.	TGTGCCAGCAGCTTAGACAGAGCCTCCACCGGGGAGCTGTTTTTT	CASSLDRASTGELFF
TRBV11-2	TRBJ1-2	.	TRBD1	TGTGCCAGCAGCTTGGATAGGGACAGGGGGCGCGGTGGCTACACCTTC	CASSLDRDRGRGGYTF
TRBV6-5	TRBJ2-3	.	.	TGTGCCAGCAGTTACTCGCGGGATACGCAGTATTTT	CASSYSRDTQYF
TRBV1	TRBJ2-2	.	.	TGCACCAGCAGCCAAGAATCTAATATGGGGACCGGGGAGCTGTTTTTT	CTSSQESNMGTGELFF
TRBV6-2/TRBV6-3	TRBJ1-1	few	.	TGTGCCAGCAGCCCCGGGCTCAACACTGAAGCTTTCTTT	CASSPGLNTEAFF
TRBV6-5	TRBJ1-1	.	.	TGTGCCAGCAGCCGCGTTCAGGTTTCCACTGAAGCTTTCTTT	CASSRVQVSTEAFF
TRBV28	TRBJ2-2	.	.	TGTGCCAGCAGCCCCCAGGCCCGGGACGTCTCCGGGGAGCTGTTTTTT	CASSPQARDVSGELFF
TRBV15	TRBJ1-2	.	TRBD1	TGTGCCACCAGCAGATCCTGGCGGACAGGGTCCGGCTACACCTTC	CATSRSWRTGSGYTF
TRBV30	TRBJ1-6	.	TRBD1	TGTGCCTGGGGGGATCGGGACAGGGGACGGTCACCCCTCCACTTT	CAWGDRDRGRSPLHF
TRBV29-1	TRBJ1-3	.	.	TGCAGCGTTTCGGGTCAGGCGGCTGGAAACACCATATATTTT	CSVSGQAAGNTIYF
TRBV27	TRBJ1-1	.	TRBD1	TGTGCCAGCAGCCAAAGACAGGGGCCAGGGGACACTGAAGCTTTCTTT	CASSQRQGPGDTEAFF
TRBV11-2	TRBJ2-2	.	TRBD2	TGTGCCAGCAGCTTATGGGGCGGGAGGGCCCCCACCGGGGAGCTGTTTTTT	CASSLWGGRAPTGELFF
TRBV20-1	TRBJ1-2	.	.	TGCAGCGTGACTGGGAACTATGGCTACACCTTC	CSVTGNYGYTF
TRBV7-9	TRBJ1-5	.	.	TGTGCCAGCAGCTTACTAGGGGAAAATCAGCCCCAGCATTTT	CASSLLGENQPQHF
TRBV28	TRBJ1-5	.	.	TGTGCCAGCAGTTTAACAGGAAACCCGTCTGTTTTTAGCAATCAGCCCCAGCATTTT	CASSLTGNPSVFSNQPQHF
TRBV14	TRBJ2-7	.	TRBD2	TGTGCCAGCAGCAGCCTAGCGGGAGAAGGGGTAACTCACGAGCAGTACTTC	CASSSLAGEGVTHEQYF
TRBV19	TRBJ1-1	few	TRBD1	TGTGCCAGTAGTATAGGGACAGGGGGGGACACTGAAGCTTTCTTT	CASSIGTGGDTEAFF
TRBV6-6	TRBJ1-4	once	.	TGTGCCAGCAGTTACGGTCGGGGCGGGGAAAAACTGTTTTTT	CASSYGRGGEKLFF
TRBV18	TRBJ1-6	.	TRBD1	TGTGCCAGCTCAGAGACAGGGAATCATAATTCACCCCTCCACTTT	CASSETGNHNSPLHF
TRBV6-5	TRBJ1-4	.	.	TGTGCCAGCAGTTCCTCCGGGGCCCCAACTAATGAAAAACTGTTTTTT	CASSSSGAPTNEKLFF
TRBV18	TRBJ2-7	.	.	TGTGCCAGCTCACCAACGGATAGTAACGAGCAGTACTTC	CASSPTDSNEQYF
TRBV7-6	TRBJ2-2	.	.	TGTGCCAGCAGCTCCCCCGGGGGAGATAAGCTGTTTTTT	CASSSPGGDKLFF
TRBV14	TRBJ1-1	.	.	TGTGCCAGCAGCCCCCTTCAGAGGAACACTGAAGCTTTCTTT	CASSPLQRNTEAFF
TRBV10-3	TRBJ2-3	once	.	TGTGCCATCAAACCCGGTCTTCCGGGATCAACCACAGATACGCAGTATTTT	CAIKPGLPGSTTDTQYF
TRBV6-5	TRBJ1-2	.	.	TGTGCCAGCAGCTCCGGGAGGGGGTATGGCTACACCTTC	CASSSGRGYGYTF
TRBV5-1	TRBJ1-6	.	.	TGCGCCAGCAGATTGGGAAAGGATTCACCCCTCCACTTT	CASRLGKDSPLHF
TRBV3-1/TRBV3-2	TRBJ2-2	.	.	TGTGCCAGCAGCCCCACCCACGCCGGGGAGCTGTTTTTT	CASSPTHAGELFF
TRBV25-1	TRBJ1-5	few	.	TGTGCCAGCAGTGAGGGGTATCAGCCCCAGCATTTT	CASSEGYQPQHF
TRBV6-1	TRBJ1-2	few	.	TGTGCCAGCAGTGAACAGGGCTTCAACTATGGCTACACCTTC	CASSEQGFNYGYTF
TRBV4-1	TRBJ2-7	.	.	TGCGCCAGCAGCCAAGCGGTGACGGGGACCTCCTACGAGCAGTACTTC	CASSQAVTGTSYEQYF
TRBV7-9	TRBJ2-3	.	TRBD2	TGTGCCAGCAGCTTAGCTCGGGGGGGCGATACGCAGTATTTT	CASSLARGGDTQYF
TRBV5-1	TRBJ1-1	.	.	TGCGCCAGCAGCCTCGGGACCGGGACGACTGAAGCTTTCTTT	CASSLGTGTTEAFF
TRBV19	TRBJ1-2	.	TRBD1	TGTGCCAGTAGTCCCCCAGGAACGAGACAGGGGTATGGCTACACCTTC	CASSPPGTRQGYGYTF
TRBV9	TRBJ1-5	.	.	TGTGCCAGCAGCGTATGGCAGTTCGAGGGGCCCCAGCATTTT	CASSVWQFEGPQHF
TRBV11-3	TRBJ1-6	.	.	TGTGCCAGCAGCTTAGCCCCCCATTCACCCCTCCACTTT	CASSLAPHSPLHF
TRBV6-5	TRBJ1-1	.	.	TGTGCCAGCAGTTACTCGAGGCAGAACACTGAAGCTTTCTTT	CASSYSRQNTEAFF
TRBV5-5	TRBJ1-4	.	.	TGTGCCAGCAGCTCTACGGTGGGTGAAGAAAAACTGTTTTTT	CASSSTVGEEKLFF
TRBV27	TRBJ2-7	.	TRBD2	TGTGCCAGCAGTCCAGGACTAGCGGGAGGTCCCTGGGGAGAGCAGTACTTC	CASSPGLAGGPWGEQYF
TRBV18	TRBJ2-7	.	.	TGTGCCAGCTCCACACCAACAGCATACTCCTACGAGCAGTACTTC	CASSTPTAYSYEQYF
TRBV19	TRBJ2-5	.	TRBD2	TGTGCCAGTAGTCTAGGGAGTAGCGGGGGGAAGGAGTACTTC	CASSLGSSGGKEYF
TRBV20-1	TRBJ1-2	.	.	TGCAGTGCTACGACAGCCTATGGCTACACCTTC	CSATTAYGYTF
TRBV9	TRBJ2-1	.	TRBD2	TGTGCCAGCAGCCCCAAACTAGCGGGGGGCCGATACAATGAGCAGTTCTTC	CASSPKLAGGRYNEQFF
TRBV5-4	TRBJ1-5	.	TRBD1	TGTGCCAGCAGCCCAGGGACAGGGAATAGCAATCAGCCCCAGCATTTT	CASSPGTGNSNQPQHF
TRBV9	TRBJ2-5	.	.	TGTGCCAGCAGCGTAGCTCTGTTTGATCAGGGTGCTTCTCTTCAAGAGACCCAGTACTTC	CASSVALFDQGASLQETQYF
TRBV7-9	TRBJ1-2	.	TRBD1	TGTGCCAGCAGCGTCGACAGGGGGCATGGCTACACCTTC	CASSVDRGHGYTF
TRBV19	TRBJ1-2	.	.	TGTGCCAGTAGTATCCGCGAGGGGCGGGTCGTCGGTGGCTACACCTTC	CASSIREGRVVGGYTF
TRBV5-1	TRBJ2-3	.	.	TGCGCCAGCAGCTACCAGGACCCTTACACAGATACGCAGTATTTT	CASSYQDPYTDTQYF
TRBV5-1	TRBJ1-4	.	.	TGCGCCAGCAGCTTGGTCGCCAGGGGAGGTGAAAAACTGTTTTTT	CASSLVARGGEKLFF
TRBV6-5	TRBJ2-7	.	TRBD1	TGTGCCAGCAGTTACCGGGACAGGGGTTACGAGCAGTACTTC	CASSYRDRGYEQYF
TRBV11-2	TRBJ2-7	.	.	TGTGCCAGCAGCTTAGATTGGTCCACCTACGAGCAGTACTTC	CASSLDWSTYEQYF
TRBV27	TRBJ2-7	.	.	TGTGCCAGCAGTTTATTGGCAGGGGCTTTGTACGAGCAGTACTTC	CASSLLAGALYEQYF
TRBV27	TRBJ1-2	.	.	TGTGCCAGCAGGGCGAAGGGCTATGGCTACACCTTC	CASRAKGYGYTF